A selection of T cell receptor beta chains follows, all from one sample in a study of cytomegalovirus exposure and HLA in healthy donors. Repertoires were generated with immunoSEQ multiplex PCR, while TCRdb's copy carries only in-frame clones and drops some. The sample contains about 90,000 clones, under 80% of which appear only once. The sequencing sample was made of PBMCs. The receptor source for this set is a boy younger than 18 in good health and CMV-seronegative. Each CDR3 is given with its conserved first and last residue. D genes are given only for firm matches. The size field is filled for only some rows; it gives once, few, many or a size class.

CDR3 DNA,CDR3 protein,J gene,clone size,V gene,D gene
TGCGCCAGCAGCCAAGGTTTGGGGACTAGCGCGGAGACCCAGTACTTC,CASSQGLGTSAETQYF,TRBJ2-5,-,TRBV4-1,TRBD2
TGTGCCAGCAGCTTAGACTCTTCAGAGACCCAGTACTTC,CASSLDSSETQYF,TRBJ2-5,once,TRBV7-8,-
TGTGCCAGCAGTGAAGGGACTAGCGAGCAGTACTTC,CASSEGTSEQYF,TRBJ2-7,-,TRBV2,TRBD2
TGCGCCAGCAGCCAAGGCGGAATAGGCGGGAGTATTATCGGGGAGCTGTTTTTT,CASSQGGIGGSIIGELFF,TRBJ2-2,-,TRBV4-1,TRBD2
TGTGCCAGCAGTTACGGGGACAGGGGTGACTACACCTTC,CASSYGDRGDYTF,TRBJ1-2,-,TRBV6-5,TRBD1
TGTGCTAGTGCCTTGTACAATGAGCAGTTCTTC,CASALYNEQFF,TRBJ2-1,-,TRBV12-5,-
TGTGCCAGCAGTCCGAAAATGGGAGGCACCGGGGAGCTGTTTTTT,CASSPKMGGTGELFF,TRBJ2-2,-,TRBV6-5,-
TGCGCCAGCAGCTTGGGGGTTCGCAAGGAGGGTGGCTACACCTTC,CASSLGVRKEGGYTF,TRBJ1-2,-,TRBV5-1,-
TGCGCCAGCAGGAAACAGGGCGAACGGAAAGCTTTCTTT,CASRKQGERKAFF,TRBJ1-1,few,TRBV4-1,-
TGTGCCAGCAGGATGGGACAAGATTATGGCTACACCTTC,CASRMGQDYGYTF,TRBJ1-2,once,TRBV5-4,-
TGTGCCAGCAGCTCCCCGTACCCAGGAGATACGCAGTATTTT,CASSSPYPGDTQYF,TRBJ2-3,-,TRBV6-5,-
TGTGCCAGCAGCGCCGGACTAGATCTAGGGGAGCAGTTCTTC,CASSAGLDLGEQFF,TRBJ2-1,-,TRBV7-6,TRBD2
TGCAGCGTTGAGGAGGATGAGCAGTTCTTC,CSVEEDEQFF,TRBJ2-1,-,TRBV29-1,-
TGTGCCAGCAGCTCACCGGGACAGGGCGCGCTTTGGGAAAAACTGTTTTTT,CASSSPGQGALWEKLFF,TRBJ1-4,few,TRBV7-9,TRBD1
TGTGCCAGTAGTATAGACGGGGATTTGAATGAAGCTTTCTTT,CASSIDGDLNEAFF,TRBJ1-1,-,TRBV19,-
TGTGCCAGCAGTAAACAAAACTATGGCTACACCTTC,CASSKQNYGYTF,TRBJ1-2,-,TRBV25-1,-
TGCGCCAGCAGCCAAGGGACAATGAAGAGAGTTAATGAAAAACTGTTTTTT,CASSQGTMKRVNEKLFF,TRBJ1-4,-,TRBV4-1,-
TGCGCCAGCAGCCAATTTACAGGGCCTACTCACTCTGGAAACACCATATATTTT,CASSQFTGPTHSGNTIYF,TRBJ1-3,-,TRBV4-1,-
TGTGCCACCAGCAGAGTGCGGCAGCCGCTCAATCAGCCCCAGCATTTT,CATSRVRQPLNQPQHF,TRBJ1-5,once,TRBV15,-
TGTGCCAGCAGCCGGTCAGGGTCAGGCTACGAGCAGTACTTC,CASSRSGSGYEQYF,TRBJ2-7,-,TRBV9,-
TGTGCCAGTCGACAGGGGGCATCGCCCCAGCATTTT,CASRQGASPQHF,TRBJ1-5,few,TRBV19,TRBD1
TGTGCCAGCAGATCGAGTCGGGTCAACGAGCAGTACTTC,CASRSSRVNEQYF,TRBJ2-7,-,TRBV11-1,-
TGTGCCAGCAGCACGGGTCCTCCCGGGGATCCCCTCCACTTT,CASSTGPPGDPLHF,TRBJ1-6,-,TRBV5-4,-